This is a list of T cell receptor beta chains from one sample in a study of shared clonotypes between healthy human individuals. Produced via immunoSEQ multiplex PCR; TCRdb's table is partial and in-frame only. The sample lists over a million clones, about 75% seen once, with nearly 1.5% in the top ten. Sequenced sample: memory CD4+ T cells sorted from blood. Receptors originate from a man between 18 and 35 years old in good health. Each CDR3 is given without its conserved first and last residue.

v_gene	j_gene	CDR3aa
TRBV5-6	TRBJ2-7	ASSSLAGVAYEQY
TRBV6-5	TRBJ1-6	ASSYSTGGRSPLH
TRBV9	TRBJ2-5	ASSSTLGEQETQY
TRBV18	TRBJ2-5	ASSPPYQETQY
TRBV30	TRBJ1-1	AWTQGTEAF
TRBV5-4	TRBJ1-2	ASSLADPGQGHYGYT
TRBV6-5	TRBJ1-1	ASSYEGKNTEAF
TRBV5-1	TRBJ2-1	ASSFVPDAGYNEQF
TRBV6-1	TRBJ2-7	ASSEELRPSYEQY
TRBV6-5	TRBJ1-6	ASRGAVYNSPLH
TRBV5-6	TRBJ2-7	ASSLWGQLYYEQY
TRBV7-9	TRBJ2-7	ASSLEYYEQY
TRBV28	TRBJ2-1	ASSLSTGATV